This T cell receptor (beta chain) was documented in a study of OX40 agonist ivuxolimab in advanced cancers. The CDR3 covers 14 residues. Germline V CDR1 and CDR2: MNHEY, SMNVEV (reference sequence). The V and J ends lost 6 bases and 4 bases respectively, with 10 bases between them. Notes on the study in general: The study did not work out the antigen specificity of the expanded peripheral T cells.

Method: immunoSEQ multiplex PCR; TCRdb's copy keeps in-frame clones and lacks some. This table holds tens of thousands of clones, roughly 87% found once. With respect to this clone: Its specificity is not known.

The sequenced sample was CD4+ or CD8+ T cells sorted from blood, obtained in a trial of the OX40 agonist ivuxolimab. This TCR derives from an adult with an advanced solid tumor such as melanoma, head and neck, liver or kidney cancer. The chain employs TRBV27 and TRBJ2-6; D is possibly TRBD2 (5 bases). The CDR3 DNA is TGTGCCAGCAGGCCGGGGTCCGGGGCCAACGTCCTGACTTTC. Translation: CASRPGSGANVLTF.